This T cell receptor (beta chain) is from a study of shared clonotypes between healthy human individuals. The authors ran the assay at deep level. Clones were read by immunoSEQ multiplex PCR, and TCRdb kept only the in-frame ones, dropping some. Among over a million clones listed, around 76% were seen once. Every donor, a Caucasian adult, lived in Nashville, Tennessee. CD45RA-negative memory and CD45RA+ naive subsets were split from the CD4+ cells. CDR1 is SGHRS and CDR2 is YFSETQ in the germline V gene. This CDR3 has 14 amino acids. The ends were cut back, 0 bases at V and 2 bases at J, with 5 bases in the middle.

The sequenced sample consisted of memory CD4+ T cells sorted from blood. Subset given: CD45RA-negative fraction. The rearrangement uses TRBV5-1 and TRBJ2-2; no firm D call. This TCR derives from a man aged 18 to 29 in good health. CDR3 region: CASSLGRNTGELFF. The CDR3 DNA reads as TGCGCCAGCAGCTTGGGACGTAACACCGGGGAGCTGTTTTTT.